This T cell receptor (beta chain) is from a study of cytomegalovirus exposure and HLA in healthy donors. Overall study context: Among the 300 to 500 genotyped donors, around 81% were placed in the Caucasian-associated ancestry cluster. Study observations and caveats: Overall, roughly 170 TCR beta chains were annotated as cytomegalovirus-associated. Excluded: some indistinguishable V segments such as TRBV6-2 and TRBV6-3. In a later analysis, TCR beta V- and J-gene trimming showed a link to a missense DCLRE1C variant.

Trimming removed 6 bases from V and 5 bases from J; junction bases left unmatched: 11. From germline, CDR1 is MNHNY and CDR2 SVGAGI (reference sequence). This CDR3 has 15 amino acids. About this clone itself: What it binds is unknown.

60 Vbeta and 13 Jbeta primers were used in PCR. Only in-frame clones appear in the TCRdb table, and some are missing; sequencing was by immunoSEQ multiplex PCR. The sample holds around 170,000 clones, about 82% seen once. The sequence derives from a woman in her thirties in good health and CMV-seronegative. The source material was PBMCs. The gene calls are TRBV6-6 and TRBJ2-7; 9 positions match TRBD1. Written as DNA, the CDR3 is TGTGCCAGCAGCCGCCCCGGGACAGGGATGGACGAGCAGTACTTC. This codes for CASSRPGTGMDEQYF.